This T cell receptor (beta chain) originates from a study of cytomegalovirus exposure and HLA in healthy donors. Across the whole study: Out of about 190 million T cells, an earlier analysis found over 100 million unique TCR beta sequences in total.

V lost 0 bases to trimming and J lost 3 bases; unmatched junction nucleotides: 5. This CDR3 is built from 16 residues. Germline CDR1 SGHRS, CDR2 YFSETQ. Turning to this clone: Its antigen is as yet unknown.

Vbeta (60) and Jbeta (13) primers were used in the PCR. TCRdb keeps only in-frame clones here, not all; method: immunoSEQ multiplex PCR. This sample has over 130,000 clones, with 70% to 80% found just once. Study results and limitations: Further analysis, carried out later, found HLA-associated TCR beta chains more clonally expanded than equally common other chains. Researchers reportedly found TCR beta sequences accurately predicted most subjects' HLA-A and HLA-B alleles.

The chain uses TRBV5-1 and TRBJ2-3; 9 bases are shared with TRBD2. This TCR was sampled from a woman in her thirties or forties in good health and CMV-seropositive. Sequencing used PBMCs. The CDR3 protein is CASSLGGLAGTDTQYF. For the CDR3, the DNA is TGCGCCAGCAGCTTGGGGGGTCTAGCGGGAACAGATACGCAGTATTTT.